This T cell receptor (beta chain) was captured in a study of blood T cell repertoires in COVID-19. Turning to the study itself: Both acute and convalescent COVID-19 samples were obtained from the United States, Italy and Spain. PBMCs, B-cell-depleted T cells, or T cells provided the cDNA or gDNA that made up the material.

CDR3 length: 15 amino acids. The germline CDR1 and CDR2 sequences are SGHAT and FQDESV (reference sequence). Trimming removed 7 bases at V and 2 bases at J, with 14 bases between. Under the authors' procedure: Estimates of nucleated cell counts were drawn from the amplification of reference gene primers. Profiling relied on immunoSEQ multiplex PCR, and the TCRdb table lists in-frame clones only, not all of them. V, J and clone size were drawn from that table, and D and trimming were deduced from the DNA. The repertoire consists of about 260,000 clones, with 80% to 85% occurring once and the leading ten covering around 4%. This clone has only one observation.

The clonotype originates from a man aged 55 to 70 with acute or convalescent COVID-19. The genes are TRBV11-1 and TRBJ2-2; D gene ambiguous. Sequenced: peripheral blood. CDR3 region: CASTPRLVNTGELFF. CDR3 DNA sequence: TGTGCCAGCACTCCTAGGCTGGTAAACACCGGGGAGCTGTTTTTT.